This T cell receptor beta chain was sequenced for a study of T cells after yellow fever vaccination. Points from the study as a whole: Reappearing after the booster were most of the clones from primary vaccination (about 96% CD4, about 87% CD8).

One entry per CDR3 protein, called by TCRdb with MiXCR from the 5' RACE reads. The table lists more than 350,000 distinct CDR3 sequences, 11% of them singletons, with 18% in the top ten. This clonotype was seen at least ten times. The antigen remains undetermined. Germline V gene sequence: CDR1 SGHTA, CDR2 FQGNSA. The V gene lost 1 base and the J gene lost 4 bases, with 15 bases spanning the gap. The CDR3 loop spans 16 amino acids. Sequencing was performed on PBMCs, taken on the day of the first yellow fever vaccination. The receptor was isolated from a man younger than 35 who received the YFV17D yellow fever vaccine. The rearrangement joins TRBV7-2 to TRBJ2-3, with D possibly called TRBD1 or TRBD2 (6 bases each). The CDR3 sequence is CASSLGGAGSADTQYF. In DNA form, the CDR3 reads TGTGCCAGCAGCTTAGGGGGGGCTGGTTCTGCAGATACGCAGTATTTT.